The rows below give T cell receptor beta chains drawn from one sample of a study of technical replicates of blood from a few donors. The data were produced by immunoSEQ multiplex PCR, yet TCRdb's version contains in-frame clones alone and is incomplete. The sample gives more than 65,000 clones, roughly 90% of which show up once; 0.39% is in the top ten. Sequencing was performed on T cells isolated from PBMCs. These receptors came from a human donor in good health. Each CDR3 is given with its conserved first and last residue. Each record gives: clone size, V gene, J gene, D gene, CDR3 length, CDR3 protein, CDR3 DNA. D genes are given only for firm matches. Clone size, where shown, is once, few, many, or a class for clones that have expanded.

>-|TRBV28|TRBJ2-1|-|12
CASGTQGYEQFF
TGTGCCAGCGGAACACAGGGCTATGAGCAGTTCTTC
>once|TRBV19|TRBJ1-1|TRBD1|17
CASSIDLLGQRDTEAFF
TGTGCCAGTAGTATAGATCTATTGGGACAGAGGGACACTGAAGCTTTCTTT
>once|TRBV27|TRBJ2-2|-|15
CASSFRELNTGELFF
TGTGCCAGCAGTTTTCGGGAGCTTAACACCGGGGAGCTGTTTTTT
>-|TRBV13|TRBJ1-2|-|15
CASSQANREDYGYTF
TGTGCCAGCAGCCAAGCAAACAGGGAAGACTATGGCTACACCTTC
>-|TRBV5-6|TRBJ2-7|-|18
CASSLFVTTSHEIYEQYF
TGTGCCAGCAGCTTGTTCGTAACGACATCCCATGAGATCTACGAGCAGTACTTC
>-|TRBV4-3|TRBJ2-7|TRBD1|16
CASSLLRGPGPYEQYF
TGCGCCAGCAGCCTCTTGAGGGGGCCGGGACCCTACGAGCAGTACTTC
>-|TRBV23-1|TRBJ2-1|TRBD1|14
CASSRTGQQNEQFF
TGCGCCAGCAGCCGGACAGGCCAACAAAATGAGCAGTTCTTC
>once|TRBV9|TRBJ2-7|-|15
CASSVGRASSYEQYF
TGTGCCAGCAGCGTAGGGCGGGCTAGCTCCTACGAGCAGTACTTC
>-|TRBV11-3|TRBJ2-7|TRBD1|14
CASSPGQGSDEQYF
TGTGCCAGCAGCCCGGGACAGGGTAGTGACGAGCAGTACTTC
>once|TRBV5-4|TRBJ2-5|TRBD2|16
CASSLGGTSARETQYF
TGTGCCAGCAGCTTGGGTGGGACTAGCGCTCGAGAGACCCAGTACTTC
>-|TRBV18|TRBJ2-1|TRBD2|15
CASSPTGGSYNEQFF
TGTGCCAGCTCACCTACGGGGGGTTCCTACAATGAGCAGTTCTTC
>-|TRBV11-3|TRBJ2-5|TRBD1|16
CASSSRTGSKRETQYF
TGTGCCAGCAGCTCACGGACAGGGTCGAAGCGTGAGACCCAGTACTTC
>-|TRBV5-1|TRBJ1-4|TRBD1|13
CASRQGSGEKLFF
TGCGCCAGCCGACAGGGGTCCGGTGAAAAACTGTTTTTT
>-|TRBV6-5|TRBJ1-1|TRBD1|13
CASSRQGGTEAFF
TGTGCCAGCAGTCGACAGGGAGGAACTGAAGCTTTCTTT
>-|TRBV30|TRBJ2-3|-|13
CAWGSGITDTQYF
TGTGCCTGGGGCTCAGGGATCACAGATACGCAGTATTTT
>-|TRBV9|TRBJ2-2|TRBD1|15
CASSSPGGKAGELFF
TGTGCCAGCAGCTCCCCAGGGGGCAAGGCCGGGGAGCTGTTTTTT
>-|TRBV30|TRBJ2-1|TRBD2|15
CAWSLTGLGINEQFF
TGTGCCTGGAGCCTTACGGGACTAGGGATAAATGAGCAGTTCTTC
>-|TRBV11-2|TRBJ2-5|-|14
CASSFRQVEETQYF
TGTGCCAGCAGCTTCCGACAGGTCGAAGAGACCCAGTACTTC
>once|TRBV9|TRBJ1-2|-|16
CASSVALSARGYGYTF
TGTGCCAGCAGCGTAGCCCTCTCTGCGAGGGGGTATGGCTACACCTTC
>-|TRBV18|TRBJ1-5|-|16
CASSDGKGVRNQPQHF
TGTGCCAGCTCAGATGGAAAGGGAGTGAGAAATCAGCCCCAGCATTTT
>-|TRBV14|TRBJ2-7|-|14
CASSQVATLNEQYF
TGTGCCAGCAGCCAAGTAGCCACTCTCAACGAGCAGTACTTC
>-|TRBV28|TRBJ2-5|-|15
CASTPDGGIRETQYF
TGTGCCAGCACCCCAGACGGGGGTATACGGGAGACCCAGTACTTC
>-|TRBV28|TRBJ1-3|-|16
CASSFFREPPGNTIYF
TGTGCCAGCAGTTTTTTTAGGGAGCCCCCTGGAAACACCATATATTTT
>-|TRBV10-1|TRBJ2-1|-|16
CASSESSPGIRNEQFF
TGCGCCAGCAGTGAGTCGAGTCCGGGAATTAGGAATGAGCAGTTCTTC
>-|TRBV7-2|TRBJ2-1|-|13
CASSSGPSNEQFF
TGTGCCAGCAGCAGCGGGCCGTCCAATGAGCAGTTCTTC
>-|TRBV4-3|TRBJ1-2|-|18
CASSQETPSISAGYGYTF
TGCGCCAGCAGCCAAGAGACCCCGTCGATCTCGGCGGGCTATGGCTACACCTTC
>-|TRBV2|TRBJ2-7|TRBD1|13
CASYSDRVDEQYF
TGTGCCAGCTACTCGGACAGGGTCGACGAGCAGTACTTC
>few|TRBV7-2|TRBJ2-5|TRBD2|17
CASSLARGLAGQETQYF
TGTGCCAGCAGCTTAGCGCGGGGACTAGCGGGCCAAGAGACCCAGTACTTC
>once|TRBV11-2|TRBJ1-2|TRBD1|15
CASSLAGQPNYGYTF
TGTGCCAGCAGCTTAGCGGGACAGCCCAACTATGGCTACACCTTC
>-|TRBV9|TRBJ2-7|TRBD1|16
CASSTPYQGGPYEQYF
TGTGCCAGCAGTACACCATACCAAGGGGGCCCCTACGAGCAGTACTTC
>-|TRBV7-9|TRBJ1-2|-|14
CASSLDEFGYGYTF
TGTGCCAGCAGCTTAGACGAGTTTGGCTATGGCTACACCTTC
>-|TRBV30|TRBJ2-7|-|12
CAWVSSAYEQYF
TGTGCCTGGGTATCTTCCGCCTACGAGCAGTACTTC
>once|TRBV19|TRBJ2-7|TRBD2|12
CASSGTSFKQYF
TGTGCCAGTAGTGGGACTAGCTTCAAGCAGTACTTC
>-|TRBV4-1|TRBJ1-1|-|14
CASSQVTGNTEAFF
TGCGCCAGCAGCCAAGTTACTGGGAACACTGAAGCTTTCTTT
>few|TRBV12-5|TRBJ1-5|-|13
CASAETGGQPQHF
TGTGCTAGCGCCGAAACGGGGGGTCAGCCCCAGCATTTT
>-|TRBV11-2|TRBJ2-7|TRBD1|14
CASSLGQGLYEQYF
TGTGCCAGCAGCTTGGGACAGGGGCTCTACGAGCAGTACTTC
>-|TRBV30|TRBJ2-7|TRBD2|14
CAWKKAGGPLEQYF
TGTGCCTGGAAAAAAGCGGGAGGGCCTTTGGAGCAGTACTTC
>-|TRBV19|TRBJ1-1|-|13
CASSTLSGTEAFF
TGTGCCAGTAGTACCCTAAGTGGCACTGAAGCTTTCTTT
>-|TRBV7-3|TRBJ2-7|TRBD2|15
CASSSGTSESYEQYF
TGTGCCAGCAGCTCCGGGACTAGCGAGAGTTACGAGCAGTACTTC
>-|TRBV6-5|TRBJ1-2|-|11
CASSYRGGYTF
TGTGCCAGCAGTTACCGAGGCGGCTACACCTTC
>-|TRBV5-5|TRBJ2-7|-|15
CASSLELPLSYEQYF
TGTGCCAGCAGCTTGGAACTCCCTCTTTCCTACGAGCAGTACTTC
>-|TRBV7-2|TRBJ2-2|-|12
CASSLRAGELFF
TGTGCCAGCAGCTTAAGAGCCGGGGAGCTGTTTTTT
>-|TRBV10-3|TRBJ2-2|TRBD1|13
CASDRSRTGELFF
TGTGCCTCGGACAGGTCCCGCACCGGGGAGCTGTTTTTT
>-|TRBV11-2|TRBJ2-6|-|14
CASSWGPGANVLTF
TGTGCCAGCAGTTGGGGCCCTGGGGCCAACGTCCTGACTTTC
>-|TRBV7-2|TRBJ2-7|TRBD2|16
CASSPLSGYSSYEQYF
TGTGCCAGCAGCCCCCTTAGCGGGTACTCTTCCTACGAGCAGTACTTC
>-|TRBV7-8|TRBJ1-1|-|14
CASSPVTRGYEAFF
TGTGCCAGCAGCCCTGTCACCCGGGGTTATGAAGCTTTCTTT
>-|TRBV7-9|TRBJ2-7|-|13
CASSPKTGYEQYF
TGTGCCAGCAGCCCAAAAACAGGGTACGAGCAGTACTTC
>-|TRBV5-6|TRBJ2-1|-|12
CASMLRGDEQFF
TGTGCCAGCATGCTAAGGGGCGATGAGCAGTTCTTC
>-|TRBV2|TRBJ2-3|-|13
CASGGGPGDTQYF
TGTGCCAGCGGGGGGGGCCCAGGGGATACGCAGTATTTT
>-|TRBV6-6|TRBJ1-5|-|14
CASTHLDGDQPQHF
TGTGCCAGCACTCACCTCGACGGAGATCAGCCCCAGCATTTT
>few|TRBV9|TRBJ1-1|TRBD1|13
CASRTGESTEAFF
TGTGCCAGCCGAACAGGGGAATCCACTGAAGCTTTCTTT
>-|TRBV27|TRBJ2-7|-|13
CASSLTNLYEQYF
TGTGCCAGCAGTTTAACTAACCTCTACGAGCAGTACTTC